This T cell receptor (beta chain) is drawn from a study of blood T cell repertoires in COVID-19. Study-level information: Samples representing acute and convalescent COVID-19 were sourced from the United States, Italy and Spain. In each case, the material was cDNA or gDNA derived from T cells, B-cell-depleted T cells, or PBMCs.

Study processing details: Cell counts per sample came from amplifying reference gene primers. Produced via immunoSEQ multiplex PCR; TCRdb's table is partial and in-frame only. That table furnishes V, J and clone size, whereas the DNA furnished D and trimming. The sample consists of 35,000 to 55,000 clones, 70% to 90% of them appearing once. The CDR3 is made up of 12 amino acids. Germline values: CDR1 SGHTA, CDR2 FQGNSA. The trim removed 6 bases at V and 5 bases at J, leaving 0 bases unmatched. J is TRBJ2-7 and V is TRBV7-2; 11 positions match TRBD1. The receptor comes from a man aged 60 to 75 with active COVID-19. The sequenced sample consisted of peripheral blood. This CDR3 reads CASRGQGDEQYF. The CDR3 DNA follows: TGTGCCAGCAGGGGACAGGGGGACGAGCAGTACTTC.